These 10 T cell receptor beta chains originate from one sample sequenced in a study of identifying expanded T cells in peripheral blood. Only in-frame clones appear in the TCRdb table, and some are missing; sequencing was by immunoSEQ multiplex PCR. The data hold about 100,000 clones, with approximately 88% observed a single time. Input material: blood. Receptors originate from a person between 18 and 70 years old in good health.

This chain links TRBV6-5 with TRBJ2-2; 7 nucleotides match TRBD1. This CDR3 is 14 amino acids long. V was pared by 6 bases and J by 0 bases, with 1 base of the junction left unmatched. Germline V gives CDR1 MNHEY, CDR2 SVGAGI. In DNA, the CDR3 is TGTGCCAGCAGGGACAGGCCGAACACCGGGGAGCTGTTTTTT. It codes for CASRDRPNTGELFF.

The V gene is TRBV18, the J gene TRBJ2-5; no clear D gene. Trimming pared 2 bases from V and 1 base from J, leaving 8 bases between. The CDR3 length is 14 residues. In germline, CDR1 is KGHSH, CDR2 LQKENI. CDR3 nucleotides: TGTGCCAGCTCACCAACTCTCCTCCAAGAGACCCAGTACTTC. Translation gives CASSPTLLQETQYF.

This sequence joins TRBV18 and TRBJ2-5; TRBD2 agrees at 13 bases. CDR1 KGHSH and CDR2 LQKENI come from the germline V gene. The CDR3 is 15 amino acids. Losses at the gene ends were 4 bases for V and 3 bases for J; bases not matched to a gene: 2. The CDR3 spells CASSQGLAGKETQYF. In DNA form, the CDR3 reads TGTGCCAGCTCACAGGGACTAGCGGGGAAAGAGACCCAGTACTTC.

V is TRBV7-2 and J is TRBJ2-3; D may be TRBD2 (6 bases). Trimming took off 0 bases at V and 6 bases at J, with 13 bases between the two ends. Germline CDR1 and CDR2: SGHTA and FQGNSA. This CDR3 has 15 residues. The CDR3 DNA follows: TGTGCCAGCAGCTTAGCGGGGGGTGGTTCCGATACGCAGTATTTT. As protein: CASSLAGGGSDTQYF.

V and J are TRBV30 and TRBJ1-1; 7 positions match TRBD1. The V gene end was trimmed by 0 bases and the J gene end by 6 bases; junction bases not matched to a gene: 7. CDR1 and CDR2 (germline): GTSNPN, SVGIG (reference sequence). The CDR3 loop spans 14 amino acids. CDR3 nucleotide sequence: TGTGCCTGGAGTGTCACAGGGGCTAGTTCTGAAGCTTTCTTT. Its translation: CAWSVTGASSEAFF.

The rearrangement uses TRBV27 and TRBJ1-1; the D is unclear. V lost 3 bases and J lost 6, with 11 bases in between. The CDR3 sequence is 13 residues long. Germline CDR1 reads MNHEY; CDR2 reads SMNVEV (reference sequence). CDR3 region: CASSFLGRAEAFF. CDR3 bases: TGTGCCAGCAGTTTTCTGGGTCGGGCTGAAGCTTTCTTT.

The genes are TRBV6-4 and TRBJ1-1, with 7 nucleotides matching TRBD1. Germline CDR1 is MRHNA and CDR2 is SNTAGT. This CDR3 is 15 amino acids long. Trimming at V came to 6 bases and at J to 0 bases, leaving 7 bases not matched to a gene. In DNA, the CDR3 is TGTGCCAGCAGCAGGACAGGAGCTATGAACACTGAAGCTTTCTTT. Its translation is CASSRTGAMNTEAFF.

This rearrangement joins TRBV19 to TRBJ1-2, with a tentative D call TRBD1 (5 bases). Looked up from germline, CDR1 is LNHDA and CDR2 is SQIVND (reference sequence). The CDR3 spans 14 residues. The ends were cut back, 2 bases at V and 5 bases at J, with 12 bases in the middle. DNA of the CDR3: TGTGCCAGTAGTATAACGTTGGGGGGTTATGGCTACACCTTC. It is translated as CASSITLGGYGYTF.

The rearrangement joins TRBV7-8 to TRBJ1-1; TRBD1 might be the D (5 bases). The CDR3 spans 16 residues. The ends were cut back, 7 bases at V and 0 bases at J, with 18 bases in the middle. Germline CDR1 reads SGHVS; CDR2 reads FQNEAQ. CDR3 in DNA: TGTGCCAGCACCCTGAGGCCAGGGCCATTGAACACTGAAGCTTTCTTT. It is translated as CASTLRPGPLNTEAFF.

This chain joins TRBV6-1 and TRBJ2-7; TRBD1 agrees at 11 bases. Unmatched junction bases numbered 2, after V lost 6 bases and J lost 4 bases. CDR3 length: 13 residues. CDR1 and CDR2 from the germline V gene are MNHNS and SASEGT. In nucleotides, the CDR3 is TGTGCCAGCAGGGGGACAGGGGGTTACGAGCAGTACTTC. Protein product: CASRGTGGYEQYF.